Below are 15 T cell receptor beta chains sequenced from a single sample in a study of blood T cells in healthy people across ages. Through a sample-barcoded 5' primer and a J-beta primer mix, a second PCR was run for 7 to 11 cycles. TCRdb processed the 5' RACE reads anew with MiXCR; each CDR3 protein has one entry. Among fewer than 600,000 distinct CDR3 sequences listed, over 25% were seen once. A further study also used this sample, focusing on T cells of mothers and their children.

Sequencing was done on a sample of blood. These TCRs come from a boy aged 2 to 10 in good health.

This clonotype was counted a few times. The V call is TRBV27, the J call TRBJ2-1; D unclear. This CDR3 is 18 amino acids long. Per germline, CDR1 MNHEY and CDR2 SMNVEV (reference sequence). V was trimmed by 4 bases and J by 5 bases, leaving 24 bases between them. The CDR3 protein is CASSSLQYLPHTNNEQFF. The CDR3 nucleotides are TGTGCCAGCAGTTCCCTTCAGTATCTACCCCATACCAACAATGAGCAGTTCTTC.

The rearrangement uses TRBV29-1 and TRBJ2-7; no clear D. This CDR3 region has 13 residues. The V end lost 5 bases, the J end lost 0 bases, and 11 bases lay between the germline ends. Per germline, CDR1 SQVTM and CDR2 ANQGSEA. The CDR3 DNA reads TGCAGCGTTTGCCGAGACAACTCCTACGAGCAGTACTTC. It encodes CSVCRDNSYEQYF.

CDR3 amino acids: CSAREGQREKLFF. The CDR3 bases are TGCAGTGCTAGAGAGGGACAGAGGGAAAAACTGTTTTTT. V gene TRBV20-1 combines with J gene TRBJ1-4, with 7 bases that match TRBD1. From germline, CDR1 is DFQATT and CDR2 SNEGSKA (reference sequence). Germline trimming cut 0 bases from V and 8 bases from J; bases unmatched to any gene: 3. The CDR3 has 13 residues.

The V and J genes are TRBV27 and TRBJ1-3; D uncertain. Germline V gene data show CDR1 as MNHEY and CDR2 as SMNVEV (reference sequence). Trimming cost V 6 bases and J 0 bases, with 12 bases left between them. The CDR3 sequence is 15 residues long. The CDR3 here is CASSYPGLSGNTIYF. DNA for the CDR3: TGTGCCAGCAGCTATCCGGGCCTCTCTGGAAACACCATATATTTT.

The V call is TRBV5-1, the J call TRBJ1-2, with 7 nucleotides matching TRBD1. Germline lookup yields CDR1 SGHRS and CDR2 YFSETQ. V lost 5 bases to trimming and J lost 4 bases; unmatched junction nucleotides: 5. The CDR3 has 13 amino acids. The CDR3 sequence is CASRPGQSYGYTF. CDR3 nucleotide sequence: TGCGCCAGCAGGCCGGGACAGTCCTATGGCTACACCTTC.

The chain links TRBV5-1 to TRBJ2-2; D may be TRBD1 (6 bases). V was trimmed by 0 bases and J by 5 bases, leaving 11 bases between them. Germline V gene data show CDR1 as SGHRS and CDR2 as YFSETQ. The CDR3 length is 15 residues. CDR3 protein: CASSLGWGTTGELFF. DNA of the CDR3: TGCGCCAGCAGCTTGGGTTGGGGGACAACCGGGGAGCTGTTTTTT. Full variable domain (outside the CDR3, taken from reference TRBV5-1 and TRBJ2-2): KAGVTQTPRYLIKTRGQQVTLSCSPISGHRSVSWYQQTPGQGLQFLFEYFSETQRNKGNFPGRFSGRQFSNSRSEMNVSTLELGDSALYLCASSLGWGTTGELFFGEGSRLTVL.

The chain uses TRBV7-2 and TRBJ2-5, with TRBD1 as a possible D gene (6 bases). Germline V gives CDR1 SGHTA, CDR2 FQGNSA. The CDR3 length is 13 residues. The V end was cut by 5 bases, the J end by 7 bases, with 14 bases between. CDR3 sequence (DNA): TGTGCCAGCAGCCAACAGGGTACCGGGACCCAGTACTTC. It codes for CASSQQGTGTQYF. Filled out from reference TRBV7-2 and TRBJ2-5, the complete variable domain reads GAGVSQSPSNKVTEKGKDVELRCDPISGHTALYWYRQSLGQGLEFLIYFQGNSAPDKSGLPSDRFSAERTGGSVSTLTIQRTQQEDSAVYLCASSQQGTGTQYFGPGTRLLVL.

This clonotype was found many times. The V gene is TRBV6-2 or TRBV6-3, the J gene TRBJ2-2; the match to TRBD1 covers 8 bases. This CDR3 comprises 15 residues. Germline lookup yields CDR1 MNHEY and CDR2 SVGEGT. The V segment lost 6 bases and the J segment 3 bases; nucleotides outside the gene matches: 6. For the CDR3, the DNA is TGTGCCAGCAGCAGCGGACAGGGCCACACCGGGGAGCTGTTTTTT. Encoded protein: CASSSGQGHTGELFF.

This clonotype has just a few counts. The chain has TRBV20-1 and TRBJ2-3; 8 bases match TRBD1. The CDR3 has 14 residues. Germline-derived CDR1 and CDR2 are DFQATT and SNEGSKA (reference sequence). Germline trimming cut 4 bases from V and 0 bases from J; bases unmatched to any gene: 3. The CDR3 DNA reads TGCAGTGCTATCGGGACAGGCAGCACAGATACGCAGTATTTT. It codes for CSAIGTGSTDTQYF.

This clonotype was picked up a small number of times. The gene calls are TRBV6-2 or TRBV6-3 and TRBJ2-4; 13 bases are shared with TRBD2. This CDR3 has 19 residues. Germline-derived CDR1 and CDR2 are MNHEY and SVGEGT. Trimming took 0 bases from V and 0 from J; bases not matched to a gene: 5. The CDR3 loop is CASSYSGTSGVAAKNIQYF. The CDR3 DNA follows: TGTGCCAGCAGTTACTCAGGGACTAGCGGGGTCGCAGCCAAAAACATTCAGTACTTC.

CDR3: CASSPPGWVMNTEAFF. The CDR3 DNA reads TGTGCCAGCAGCCCCCCTGGTTGGGTCATGAACACTGAAGCTTTCTTT. J is TRBJ1-1 and V is TRBV7-9; unclear D gene. The CDR3 is 16 residues long. In germline, CDR1 is SEHNR, CDR2 FQNEAQ (reference sequence). V dropped 5 bases and J dropped 0 bases, with 16 bases sitting between them.

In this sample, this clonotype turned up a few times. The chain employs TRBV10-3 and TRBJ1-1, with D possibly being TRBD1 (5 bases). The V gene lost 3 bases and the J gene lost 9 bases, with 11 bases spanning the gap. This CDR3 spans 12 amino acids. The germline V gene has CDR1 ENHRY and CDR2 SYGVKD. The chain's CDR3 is CAISDTGGKAFF. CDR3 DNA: TGTGCCATCAGTGATACGGGGGGGAAAGCTTTCTTT.

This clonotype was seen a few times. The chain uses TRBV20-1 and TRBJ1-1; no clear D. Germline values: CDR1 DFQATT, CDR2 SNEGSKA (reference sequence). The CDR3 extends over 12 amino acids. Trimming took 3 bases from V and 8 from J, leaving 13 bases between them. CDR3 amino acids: CSASPLSIEAFF. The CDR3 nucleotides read TGCAGTGCTAGCCCACTCTCTATCGAAGCTTTCTTT.

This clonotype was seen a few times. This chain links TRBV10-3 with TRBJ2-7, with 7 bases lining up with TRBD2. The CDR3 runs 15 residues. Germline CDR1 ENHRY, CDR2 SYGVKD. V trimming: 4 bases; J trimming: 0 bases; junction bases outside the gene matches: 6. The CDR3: CAISGGGGTSYEQYF. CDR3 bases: TGTGCCATCAGTGGCGGCGGGGGAACCTCCTACGAGCAGTACTTC.

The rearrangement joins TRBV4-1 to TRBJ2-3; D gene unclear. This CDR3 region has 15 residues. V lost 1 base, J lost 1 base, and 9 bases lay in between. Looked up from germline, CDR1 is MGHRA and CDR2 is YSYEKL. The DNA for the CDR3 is TGCGCCAGCAGCCAAGTCTACTCGGGCACAGATACGCAGTATTTT. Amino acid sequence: CASSQVYSGTDTQYF.